These 6 T cell receptor beta chains were all obtained from the same sample, sequenced in a study of blood T cell repertoires in COVID-19. TCRdb's table, derived via immunoSEQ multiplex PCR, lists solely in-frame clones and lacks some. The sample holds 270,000 or so clones; 80% to 90% are singletons and the top ten take roughly 4.3%. The sequencing sample was made of PBMCs or T cells enriched from blood (not recorded which). All receptors come from a young woman with acute COVID-19.

The chain links TRBV14 to TRBJ2-1; TRBD1 matches 8 bases. V was pared by 1 base and J by 4 bases, with 6 bases of the junction left unmatched. In germline, CDR1 is SGHDN, CDR2 FVKESK. The CDR3 extends over 16 amino acids. CDR3 sequence reads: CASSQATGQVYNEQFF. The CDR3 DNA follows: TGTGCCAGCAGCCAAGCTACGGGACAGGTATACAATGAGCAGTTCTTC. Based on the CDR3 plus reference TRBV14 and TRBJ2-1, the full variable domain is EAGVTQFPSHSVIEKGQTVTLRCDPISGHDNLYWYRRVMGKEIKFLLHFVKESKQDESGMPNNRFLAERTGGTYSTLKVQPAELEDSGVYFCASSQATGQVYNEQFFGPGTRLTVL.

The chain joins TRBV27 to TRBJ2-1, with a weak D call TRBD2 (6 bases). Germline CDR1 and CDR2: MNHEY and SMNVEV (reference sequence). This CDR3 has 14 amino acids. Trimming took 6 bases from V and 8 from J, leaving 17 bases between them. In DNA, the CDR3 is TGTGCCAGCAGCTCCATGGGGGGTGTACATGAGCAGTTCTTC. This encodes CASSSMGGVHEQFF.

This chain links TRBV30 with TRBJ2-4; 14 bases line up with TRBD2. The CDR3 length is 18 residues. Germline V CDR1 and CDR2: GTSNPN, SVGIG (reference sequence). V shed 0 bases and J 7 bases; nucleotides not matched to a gene: 11. This chain's CDR3 is CAWSVRRTSGRIANIQYF. Here the CDR3 DNA reads TGTGCCTGGAGTGTTCGAAGGACTAGCGGGAGGATTGCGAACATTCAGTACTTC.

DNA of the CDR3: TGTGCCTGGAGTGTAGACGGGAGTTACGAGCAGTACTTC. It translates to CAWSVDGSYEQYF. The gene calls are TRBV30 and TRBJ2-7; the D gene is possibly TRBD2 (6 bases). Germline V gene data show CDR1 as GTSNPN and CDR2 as SVGIG (reference sequence). The CDR3 has 13 amino acids. V gave up 0 bases and J gave up 4 bases, with 10 bases separating them.

This clone came up once. The chain joins TRBV4-1 to TRBJ2-7, with a possible D match to TRBD1 (6 bases). This CDR3 spans 14 amino acids. The V end was cut by 1 base, the J end by 6 bases, with 13 bases between. The germline gives CDR1 MGHRA, CDR2 YSYEKL. The DNA of the CDR3 is TGCGCCAGCAGCCAAGGGGGGCTAGGCGGCGAGCAGTACTTC. Translated, it gives CASSQGGLGGEQYF.

V usage is TRBV28 and J usage is TRBJ1-5, with 7 positions matching TRBD1. The J segment lost 2 bases and the V segment lost 5 bases, leaving 3 bases of the junction unmatched. The CDR3 runs 14 residues. Germline values: CDR1 MDHEN, CDR2 SYDVKM. The CDR3 loop reads CASSDRARNQPQHF. Here the CDR3 DNA reads TGTGCCAGCAGTGACAGGGCCCGCAATCAGCCCCAGCATTTT. Full variable domain (missing parts from reference TRBV28 and TRBJ1-5): DVKVTQSSRYLVKRTGEKVFLECVQDMDHENMFWYRQDPGLGLRLIYFSYDVKMKEKGDIPEGYSVSREKKERFSLILESASTNQTSMYLCASSDRARNQPQHFGDGTRLSIL.